The TCR beta chain described here comes from a study of blood T cell repertoires in COVID-19 (dated by TCRdb to the early 2020s). Notes on the research overall: The collaborator samples originated in the United States, Italy and Spain and spanned the acute and convalescent phases of COVID-19. The material from the prospective study consisted of cDNA or gDNA derived from T cells, B-cell-depleted T cells, or PBMCs. Subjects who had been exposed to COVID-19, were actively infected with it, or had recovered from it provided the deeply sampled blood TCRbeta repertoires that made up the dataset. The repertoires were released in a freely available public database meant as a resource for research on the immune response to SARS-CoV-2. The samples were drawn from two sources: the first 160 participants of the ongoing ImmuneRACE study, and over 950 subjects contributed by 6 global collaborators. A de-identified subject ID, COVID-19 status, age in years and sex were almost always included in the sample metadata. Where HLA class I and class II types were available, the types were taken from metadata supplied by the sample provider, not from assay-based typing.

TCRbeta CDR3 regions were amplified from genomic DNA by means of the immunoSEQ Assay, a bias-controlled multiplex PCR. From the authors' description of their analysis: Within the assay, amplification of reference gene primers was used to estimate how many nucleated cells each sample contained. Sequence reads were collapsed and filtered to measure the absolute abundance of every unique TCRbeta CDR3 rearrangement. For each sample, productive Simpson clonality was calculated as the square root of Simpson's diversity index across productive rearrangements. TCRdb obtained this table from immuneACCESS and retained in-frame rearrangements with V and J assigned. These tables miss some clones; where compared with another copy, unresolved V genes account for less than half of the shortfall, and the remainder is unexplained. V, J and clone size derive from that table, while D and trimming were established from the DNA sequence. Recorded for this sample are some 170,000 clones; 80% to 90% of them occurred a single time. The ten largest account for about 19% of the sample.

As for this clone: Its antigen specificity is not known. No qualities accompany the bases; no much larger clone lies one base away.

Collaborating institutions collected whole blood in K2EDTA tubes following their own protocols. Collaborator samples were shipped for TCRbeta analysis as frozen whole blood, isolated PBMCs, or DNA extracted from either sample type. Counted from cysteine to phenylalanine, this CDR3 has 11 amino acids. Kept here is only the CDR3 DNA, which spans 33 bases and is read in frame from base 1. Overall results and qualifications from the work: The quantity of clinical and demographic metadata differed by source and by participant and was supplied without curation.

This clonotype was obtained from an elderly woman with acute or convalescent COVID-19. The chain is assembled from TRBV21-1 and TRBJ1-4. TRBV21-1 is a pseudogene segment. Sequencing input: peripheral blood. The DNA sequence is given as TGTGCCAGCAGCTCTCATGAAAAACTGTTTTTT. Translated, this is CASSSHEKLFF.